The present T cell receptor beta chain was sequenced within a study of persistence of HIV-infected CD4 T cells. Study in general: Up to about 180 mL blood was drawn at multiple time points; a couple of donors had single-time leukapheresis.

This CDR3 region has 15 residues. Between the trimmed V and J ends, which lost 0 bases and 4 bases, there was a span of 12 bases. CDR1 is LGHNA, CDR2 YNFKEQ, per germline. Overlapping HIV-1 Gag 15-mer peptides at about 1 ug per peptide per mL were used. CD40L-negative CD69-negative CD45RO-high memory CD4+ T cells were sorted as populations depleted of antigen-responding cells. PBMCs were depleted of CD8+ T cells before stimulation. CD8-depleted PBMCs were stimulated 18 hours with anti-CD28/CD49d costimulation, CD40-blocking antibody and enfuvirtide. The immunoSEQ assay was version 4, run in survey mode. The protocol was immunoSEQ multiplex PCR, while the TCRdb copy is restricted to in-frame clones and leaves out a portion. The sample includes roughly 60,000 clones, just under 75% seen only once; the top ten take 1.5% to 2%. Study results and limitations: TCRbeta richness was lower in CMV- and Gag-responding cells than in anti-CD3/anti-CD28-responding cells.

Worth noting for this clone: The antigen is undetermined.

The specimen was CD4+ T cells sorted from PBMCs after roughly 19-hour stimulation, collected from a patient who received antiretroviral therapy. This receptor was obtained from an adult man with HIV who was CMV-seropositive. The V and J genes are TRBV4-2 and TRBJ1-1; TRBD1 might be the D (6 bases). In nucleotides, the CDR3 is TGTGCCAGCAGCCAAGATTCAGGGGAAGGCACTGAAGCTTTCTTT. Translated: CASSQDSGEGTEAFF.